The clone carrying this TCR beta chain was seen a few times. The CDR3 has 20 amino acids. The ends lost 0 bases at V and 7 bases at J; junction bases unmatched: 20. Germline V CDR1 and CDR2: LNHNV, YYDKDF (reference sequence). Authors' methods: Nucleated cell number was recorded as an estimate derived from reference gene primer amplification. Using immunoSEQ multiplex PCR, the repertoire was profiled, and TCRdb retains in-frame clones only, with some absent. That table supplies the V and J calls and clone size; D and trimming were determined from the DNA. The profile covers 85,000 to 120,000 clones, with about 64% appearing a single time and roughly 0.86% taken by the ten largest. The record originates from a study of blood T cell repertoires in COVID-19. Study-wide context: The United States, Italy and Spain were the sources of the acute and convalescent COVID-19 samples. Sources were T cells, B-cell-depleted T cells, or PBMCs; the material itself was cDNA or gDNA.

The receptor was isolated from a human donor with acute or convalescent COVID-19. The donor label of this sample is uncertain. Sequencing used peripheral blood. The rearrangement joins TRBV15 to TRBJ2-1; 8 bases agree with TRBD2. The CDR3 coding sequence is TGTGCCACCAGCAGAGATTGGACGGGGGGGCGGTCCCCCACTGGGAATGAGCAGTTCTTC. Protein: CATSRDWTGGRSPTGNEQFF. Using reference TRBV15 and TRBJ2-1 for the parts outside the CDR3, the full variable domain is DAMVIQNPRYQVTQFGKPVTLSCSQTLNHNVMYWYQQKSSQAPKLLFHYYDKDFNNEADTPDNFQSRRPNTSFCFLDIRSPGLGDTAMYLCATSRDWTGGRSPTGNEQFFGPGTRLTVL.